The following is a T cell receptor beta chain sequence with its context. The target antigen is unknown. Donors were Caucasian adults residing in Nashville, Tennessee, USA. Every immunoSEQ plate was one replicate of a subset's evenly spread DNA. Here immunoSEQ multiplex PCR was the method, and the copy in TCRdb shows in-frame clones only, minus some. The sample lists roughly 2.6 million clones, 90% to 95% seen once, with roughly 0.13% in the top ten. The entry originates in a study of shared clonotypes between healthy human individuals. Findings and caveats of the study: When naive CD4 clonotypes were compared across a few donors, around 5% were shared. All-four-donor shared clonotypes had higher generation probabilities than non-shared clonotypes did.

Germline V CDR1 and CDR2: SGHRS, YFSETQ. This CDR3 spans 13 amino acids. V lost 4 bases and J 7 bases, leaving 9 bases between the germline ends. The sequence derives from a man between 18 and 29 years old in good health. The sequencing input was naive CD4+ T cells sorted from blood. Subset defined: CD45RA+ positively selected. The chain uses TRBV5-1 and TRBJ1-6; D call uncertain. CDR3 sequence reads: CASSGEINSPLHF. The CDR3 bases are TGCGCCAGCAGCGGGGAAATAAATTCACCCCTCCACTTT.